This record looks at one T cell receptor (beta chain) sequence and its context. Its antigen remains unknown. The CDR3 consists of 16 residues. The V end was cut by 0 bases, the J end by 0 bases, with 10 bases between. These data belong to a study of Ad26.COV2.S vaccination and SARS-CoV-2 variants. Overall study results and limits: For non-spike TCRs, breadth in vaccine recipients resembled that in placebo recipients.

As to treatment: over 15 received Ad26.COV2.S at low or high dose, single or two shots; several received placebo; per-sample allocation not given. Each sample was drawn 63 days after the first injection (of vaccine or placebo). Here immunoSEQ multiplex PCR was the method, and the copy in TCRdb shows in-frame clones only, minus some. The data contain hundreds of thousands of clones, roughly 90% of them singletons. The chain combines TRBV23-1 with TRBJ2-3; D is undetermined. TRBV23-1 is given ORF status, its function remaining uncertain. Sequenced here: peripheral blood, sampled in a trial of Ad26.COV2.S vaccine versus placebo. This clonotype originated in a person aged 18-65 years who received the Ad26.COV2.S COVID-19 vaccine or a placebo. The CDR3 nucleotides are TGCGCCAGCAGTCAATCCCGGGTAGGAAGCACAGATACGCAGTATTTT. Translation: CASSQSRVGSTDTQYF.